This T cell receptor beta chain is drawn from a study of spatial heterogeneity in lung cancer. Study in general: The average count in raw reads for each unique TCR and UMI combination exceeded 9.5 appearances.

Sample time point: sample taken at primary tumor resection. The input material, whole RNA from tumor, nontumor lung or frozen PBMC, was sequenced unsorted. Untreated early-stage non-small cell lung cancer patients, fewer than 85 in total, were the donors. Ten or more counts support this clonotype. What it binds is unknown. Overall study findings and caveats: At tumor resection, ubiquitous expanded TCRs were detected in blood more often than later.

V dropped 5 bases and J dropped 7 bases, with 13 bases sitting between them. Germline CDR1 and CDR2: SGHDT and YYEEEE. CDR3 length: 14 amino acids. TCRdb reprocessed the 5' RACE reads with MiXCR, giving one entry per CDR3 protein. The table includes about 45,000 distinct CDR3 sequences, roughly 15% detected once. Material: PBMCs, obtained at surgery. This clonotype was obtained from a male donor with early-stage non-small cell lung cancer. The chain has TRBV5-6 and TRBJ1-6, with D tentatively TRBD1 (6 bases). The CDR3 DNA reads TGTGCCAGCAGACTCGAGGGACAAAATTCACCCCTCCACTTT. Translating gives CASRLEGQNSPLHF.